This T cell receptor (beta chain) comes out of a study of Ad26.COV2.S vaccination and SARS-CoV-2 variants. There are 13 residues in the CDR3. Trimming took 3 bases from V and 3 from J, leaving 9 bases between them. This sample's treatment: about 20 received Ad26.COV2.S at low or high dose, single or two shots; about 5 received placebo; per-sample allocation not given. Collection of samples fell on day 63 after the first vaccine or placebo injection. An adult aged 18-55 years in Boston served as the donor. Here immunoSEQ multiplex PCR was the method, and the copy in TCRdb shows in-frame clones only, minus some. The sample has over 400,000 clones; 90% are singletons.

This receptor was taken from a person between 18 and 65 years old who received the Ad26.COV2.S COVID-19 vaccine or a placebo. This chain joins TRBV12-3 or TRBV12-4 and TRBJ2-7; D remains unclear. The specimen comprised peripheral blood, sampled in a trial of Ad26.COV2.S vaccine versus placebo. For the CDR3, the DNA is TGTGCCAGCAGTTTCTCCACAGTCTACGAGCAGTACTTC. It specifies CASSFSTVYEQYF.